These 12 T cell receptor beta chains share one sample of origin, sequenced in a study of beta chain features in type 1 diabetes. Investigators reverse transcribed all isolated RNA, so they sequenced expressed TCRB transcripts. Here immunoSEQ multiplex PCR was the method, and the copy in TCRdb shows in-frame clones only, minus some. Found here are over 120,000 clones, around a tenth of them singletons; the top ten hold roughly 0.7%. Sequencing input: central memory CD4+ T cells from blood. Receptor source: a man aged 18 to 30 in good health.

V usage is TRBV18 and J usage is TRBJ2-7, with D perhaps matching TRBD2 (6 bases). V dropped 4 bases and J dropped 7 bases, with 11 bases sitting between them. The CDR3 length is 12 residues. Germline-derived CDR1 and CDR2 are KGHSH and LQKENI. The CDR3 bases are TGTGCCAGCTCACGTGACAGCGGGGAGCAGTACTTC. Its protein product is CASSRDSGEQYF.

This clone was seen only a few times. At the DNA level, this CDR3 is encoded by other sequences in the same sample as well. As DNA, the CDR3 is TGTGCCAGCTCACCGCAGGGGACTAATGAAAAACTGTTTTTT. As protein: CASSPQGTNEKLFF. This chain connects TRBV18 to TRBJ1-4, with a tentative D call TRBD1 (6 bases). Per germline, CDR1 KGHSH and CDR2 LQKENI. There are 14 residues in the CDR3. The V end was cut by 3 bases, the J end by 2 bases, with 7 bases between.

The rearrangement joins TRBV29-1 to TRBJ2-2; a weak D match, TRBD2 (6 bases). V was shortened by 4 bases and J by 0 bases, with 12 bases between the two germline ends. The CDR3 consists of 15 residues. The V gene's germline CDR1 is SQVTM and CDR2 ANQGSEA. The CDR3 DNA follows: TGCAGCGTTGGTCCGGGGGTCGCGAACACCGGGGAGCTGTTTTTT. Its translation: CSVGPGVANTGELFF.

This clone has more than one count but fewer than ten. Distinct nucleotide sequences in the sample also encode this CDR3. The chain has TRBV4-3 and TRBJ1-3; no firm D call. V was pared by 1 base and J by 0 bases, with 4 bases between. Germline CDR1 reads LGHNA; CDR2 reads YSLEER. This CDR3 comprises 14 residues. The CDR3 DNA follows: TGCGCCAGCAGCCAAGGACACTCTGGAAACACCATATATTTT. Its translation: CASSQGHSGNTIYF.

This clone was picked up a small number of times. The chain is built from TRBV7-2 and TRBJ2-2; 10 nucleotides agree with TRBD2. V lost 4 bases and J lost 5; bases outside the gene matches: 10. Germline V gene lookup returns CDR1 SGHTA and CDR2 FQGNSA. The CDR3 runs 17 residues. In DNA, the CDR3 is TGTGCCAGCAGCTCACCAGCGGGGGGGCGTCTGACCGGGGAGCTGTTTTTT. Its protein product is CASSSPAGGRLTGELFF.

This clone has more than one count but fewer than ten. The CDR3 DNA reads as TGTGCCAGCAGCCCCGGGACAGGGGTCAATGAGCAGTTCTTC. Amino acids: CASSPGTGVNEQFF. The rearrangement joins TRBV11-3 to TRBJ2-1, with 10 bases that match TRBD1. V shed 5 bases and J 6 bases; nucleotides not matched to a gene: 4. Germline assignment: CDR1 SGHNT and CDR2 YENEEA. CDR3 length equals 14 residues.

This clone was observed many times. The sample holds other DNA sequences that translate to the same CDR3. This chain uses TRBV7-2 with TRBJ1-4; D is ambiguous. The CDR3 consists of 14 residues. V lost 5 bases, J lost 5 bases, and 12 bases lay in between. The germline V gene encodes CDR1 SGHTA and CDR2 FQGNSA. This chain's CDR3 is CASSLEGSNEKLFF. CDR3 in DNA: TGTGCCAGCAGCCTCGAGGGATCAAATGAAAAACTGTTTTTT.

This clone was counted between two and nine times. The J gene is TRBJ2-3, the V gene TRBV11-2; perhaps TRBD1 as D (5 bases). This CDR3 has 15 amino acids. Trimming removed 1 base at V and 1 base at J, with 9 bases between. Per the germline V gene, CDR1 is SGHAT and CDR2 is FQNNGV. As DNA, the CDR3 is TGTGCCAGCAGCTTAGTCAGGGCGGGCACAGATACGCAGTATTTT. Protein product: CASSLVRAGTDTQYF.

V and J are TRBV18 and TRBJ1-6, with D unresolved. The CDR3 is 15 residues long. Trimming pared 0 bases from V and 9 bases from J, leaving 12 bases between. The germline V gene encodes CDR1 KGHSH and CDR2 LQKENI. CDR3 residues: CASSPPLGISSPLHF. The CDR3, as DNA: TGTGCCAGCTCACCACCGCTCGGTATAAGTTCACCCCTCCACTTT.

J is TRBJ1-2 and V is TRBV5-1, with 8 bases lining up with TRBD1. CDR3 length: 14 residues. Germline CDR1 and CDR2: SGHRS and YFSETQ. Trimming at V came to 2 bases and at J to 7 bases, leaving 7 bases not matched to a gene. The CDR3 coding sequence is TGCGCCAGCAGCTTTCAGGGGGCAAGTGGTGGCTACACCTTC. Protein product: CASSFQGASGGYTF.

The rearrangement uses TRBV7-2 and TRBJ2-1, with 8 nucleotides matching TRBD1. The CDR3 runs 15 residues. Germline V lookup: CDR1 SGHTA, CDR2 FQGNSA. After removal of 3 bases from V and 5 bases from J, the junction contained 6 bases not matched to a gene. CDR3 DNA: TGTGCCAGCAGCTTCGCCGGACAGGGAAACAATGAGCAGTTCTTC. As protein: CASSFAGQGNNEQFF.

The chain has TRBV6-5 and TRBJ2-7; 8 bases line up with TRBD2. V was pared by 8 bases and J by 2 bases, with 11 bases of the junction left unmatched. This CDR3 region has 15 residues. Germline lookup yields CDR1 MNHEY and CDR2 SVGAGI. The CDR3 nucleotides are TGTGCCAGCCGGATGGGGAGCGGGGGAACCTACGAGCAGTACTTC. Translated, it gives CASRMGSGGTYEQYF.